A single T cell receptor beta chain is shown here with its context. These data are taken from a study of T cells in Graves' hyperthyroidism and ophthalmopathy. The investigators amplified TCR beta CDR3 regions from RNA transcripts. In the first-round RT-PCR of the TCR CDR3, the HTBI primer set was used. TCRdb re-derived calls from the multiplex PCR reads in MiXCR, one entry per CDR3 protein. Here the sample spans about 600,000 distinct CDR3 sequences, more than 15% being singletons. V was clipped by 8 bases and J by 0 bases; unmatched bases: 7. CDR1 and CDR2 from the germline V gene are SNHLY and FYNNEI. The CDR3 extends over 15 amino acids.

Sequencing was carried out using blood. The chain combines TRBV2 with TRBJ1-5; TRBD1 agrees at 7 bases. This sequence was found in a woman aged 35 to 49 with Graves' ophthalmopathy. In DNA form, the CDR3 reads TGTGCCAGCGGGGGGGACAGAACTAGCAATCAGCCCCAGCATTTT. Encoded protein: CASGGDRTSNQPQHF.